The present TCR beta chain was sequenced within a study of blood T cell repertoires in COVID-19. Source study methods: Estimated nucleated cell counts came from reference gene primer amplification. Generated by immunoSEQ multiplex PCR, the TCRdb table keeps only in-frame clones and is missing some. The DNA was the basis for D and trimming; V, J and clone size are from that table. The sample yields more than 150,000 clones, 80% seen once. Participant reports of clinical history set cohort assignment. Within the 2 weeks before study entry, each person in the exposed group met a COVID-19 case. The TCR was taken from a man in his 60s who had been exposed to COVID-19. The material sequenced was PBMCs or T cells enriched from blood (not recorded which).

CDR3 DNA sequence: TGTGCCATTCACCTTCGGGAACAGGAGCAGTACTTC. As protein: CAIHLREQEQYF. The genes are TRBV9 and TRBJ2-7, with a possible D match to TRBD2 (5 bases). The CDR3 covers 12 residues. Germline loops: CDR1 SGDLS, CDR2 YYNGEE. Trimming removed 9 bases at V and 7 bases at J, with 17 bases between. Complete variable domain (other parts from reference TRBV9 and TRBJ2-7): DSGVTQTPKHLITATGQRVTLRCSPRSGDLSVYWYQQSLDQGLQFLIQYYNGEERAKGNILERFSAQQFPDLHSELNLSSLELGDSALYFCAIHLREQEQYFGPGTRLTVT.